This record covers a single TCR beta chain. Its antigen is currently unknown. The data were obtained in a study of CD8+CD57+ T cells in acquired aplastic anemia. Study information: On average, sorted CD4+ and CD8+ cells gave 3.2 ug of DNA. Whole-study findings and limits: Significance was not reached for CD8+ Simpson's diversity between patients and controls. In common between the patients and the controls were around 29 CD8+ CDR3 sequences.

CDR3 and TCR beta VDJ profiling relied on a genomic DNA template. TCRdb redid the calling of the reads with MiXCR, one entry per CDR3 protein. Of a few hundred thousand distinct CDR3 sequences in the sample, roughly 50% were seen once. This CDR3 has 14 amino acids. The germline V gene has CDR1 SQVTM and CDR2 ANQGSEA. Trimming cost V 6 bases and J 7 bases; bases outside gene matches: 9. J is TRBJ1-5 and V is TRBV29-1, with 10 bases matching TRBD1. The clonotype originates from a human donor with severe aplastic anemia or a healthy control (not recorded which). The sequenced sample consisted of sorted CD4+, CD8+, or CD8+CD57+ T cells (not recorded which) from PBMCs. CDR3 sequence reads: CSVSGQGVGQPQHF. As DNA, the CDR3 is TGCAGCGTCTCCGGACAGGGGGTAGGGCAGCCCCAGCATTTT.